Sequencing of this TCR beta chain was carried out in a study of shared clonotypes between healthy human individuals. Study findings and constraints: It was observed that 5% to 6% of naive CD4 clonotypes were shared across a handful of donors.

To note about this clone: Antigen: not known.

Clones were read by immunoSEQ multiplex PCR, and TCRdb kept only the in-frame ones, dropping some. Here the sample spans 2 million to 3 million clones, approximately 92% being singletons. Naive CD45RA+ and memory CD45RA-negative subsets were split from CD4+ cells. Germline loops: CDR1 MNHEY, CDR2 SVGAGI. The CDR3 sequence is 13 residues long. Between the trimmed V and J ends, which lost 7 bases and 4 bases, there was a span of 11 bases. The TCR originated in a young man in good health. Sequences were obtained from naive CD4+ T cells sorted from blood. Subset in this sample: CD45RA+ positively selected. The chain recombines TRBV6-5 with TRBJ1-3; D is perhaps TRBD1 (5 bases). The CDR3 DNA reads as TGTGCCAGCACCCGAGGGGAGGGAAACACCATATATTTT. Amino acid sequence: CASTRGEGNTIYF.